One T cell receptor (beta chain) is described in this entry. The source of the sample is a study of blood T cell repertoires in COVID-19. Study background: Researchers got acute and convalescent COVID-19 samples from the United States, Italy and Spain. T cells, B-cell-depleted T cells, or PBMCs supplied cDNA or gDNA.

Seattle enrolled patients during active infection and tracked them longitudinally. CDR3 length: 13 amino acids. Germline-derived CDR1 and CDR2 are SGHTA and FQGNSA. V lost 5 bases and J lost 14; bases outside the gene matches: 12. In the authors' workflow: Nucleated cell number was recorded as an estimate derived from reference gene primer amplification. Produced via immunoSEQ multiplex PCR; TCRdb's table is partial and in-frame only. V and J calls and clone size are given by that table; D and trimming were obtained from the DNA. The table shows 300,000 to 350,000 clones, with about 91% occurring only once.

This TCR was sampled from a man between 25 and 39 years old with COVID-19, enrolled during active disease. The V and J genes are TRBV7-2 and TRBJ1-5, with 7 nucleotides matching TRBD1. Sequencing used peripheral blood. In DNA form, the CDR3 reads TGTGCCAGCAGCCTAGGGGACAGAGCCCTGGAGCATTTT. Translating it yields CASSLGDRALEHF.